A single sample is the source of the 21 T cell receptor beta chains below, sequenced in a study of cytomegalovirus exposure and HLA in healthy donors (dated by TCRdb to the late 2010s). The library was generated by the immunoSEQ multiplex PCR assay. For the multiplex PCR, a mixture combining 60 forward primers for TCR Vbeta segments and 13 reverse primers for TCR Jbeta segments was used. Drawn from immuneACCESS, this table holds only the in-frame rearrangements with V and J called that TCRdb kept. Clones are partly lost; checked studies trace under half to an unresolved V gene and leave the rest unexplained. The sample contains about 200,000 clones, 75% to 85% of them found a single time. Roughly 2.5% of the sample comes from the top ten. Sequenced input: PBMCs. The receptor source for this set is a woman in her forties in good health and CMV-seronegative.

The chain has TRBV30 and TRBJ2-7; no firm D call. This CDR3 has 11 residues. V shed 4 bases and J shed 0 bases, with 4 bases lying between them. Germline V lookup: CDR1 GTSNPN, CDR2 SVGIG (reference sequence). CDR3 sequence reads: CAWMRSYEQYF. CDR3 sequence (DNA): TGTGCCTGGATGCGCTCCTACGAGCAGTACTTC.

The V gene is TRBV19, the J gene TRBJ2-1; TRBD2 aligns across 7 bases. Germline V gene lookup returns CDR1 LNHDA and CDR2 SQIVND (reference sequence). The CDR3 runs to 17 residues. The V gene end was trimmed by 8 bases and the J gene end by 3 bases; junction bases not matched to a gene: 16. The CDR3 loop reads CASQKRGIRDSYNEQFF. The CDR3 DNA follows: TGTGCCAGTCAAAAGCGGGGAATCCGGGATAGCTACAATGAGCAGTTCTTC.

The J gene is TRBJ1-2, the V gene TRBV5-5, with unresolved D. Trimming shortened V by 4 bases and J by 8 bases, and 18 bases separated the two germline ends. The germline V gene has CDR1 SGHKS and CDR2 YYEKEE (reference sequence). The CDR3 is 14 amino acids. DNA of the CDR3: TGTGCCAGCAGCCTCTTACAGACCACTCACGGCTACACCTTC. This codes for CASSLLQTTHGYTF. Full variable domain (rest looked up from reference TRBV5-5 and TRBJ1-2): DAGVTQSPTHLIKTRGQQVTLRCSPISGHKSVSWYQQVLGQGPQFIFQYYEKEERGRGNFPDRFSARQFPNYSSELNVNALLLGDSALYLCASSLLQTTHGYTFGSGTRLTVV.

The chain uses TRBV28 and TRBJ2-5, with 7 bases aligning to TRBD2. This CDR3 has 15 amino acids. The V gene end was trimmed by 6 bases and the J gene end by 3 bases; junction bases not matched to a gene: 10. Germline CDR1 MDHEN, CDR2 SYDVKM. This chain's CDR3 is CASSLPGGRKETQYF. The DNA of the CDR3 is TGTGCCAGCAGCCTACCGGGGGGAAGGAAAGAGACCCAGTACTTC. Complete variable domain (other parts from reference TRBV28 and TRBJ2-5): DVKVTQSSRYLVKRTGEKVFLECVQDMDHENMFWYRQDPGLGLRLIYFSYDVKMKEKGDIPEGYSVSREKKERFSLILESASTNQTSMYLCASSLPGGRKETQYFGPGTRLLVL.

In DNA form, the CDR3 reads TGTGCCAGTAATTGGTTTGGGACAGGGGACACTGAAGCTTTCTTT. This gives the protein CASNWFGTGDTEAFF. The chain links TRBV19 to TRBJ1-1, with TRBD1 identical over 10 bases. The CDR3 length is 15 residues. Trimming removed 7 bases from V and 3 bases from J; junction bases left unmatched: 8. From germline, CDR1 is LNHDA and CDR2 SQIVND (reference sequence).

The chain couples TRBV5-4 to TRBJ2-5, with TRBD2 matching over 11 bases. The end of the DNA fits TRBJ2-7 better, so the J call may be wrong. Germline assignment: CDR1 SGHNT and CDR2 YYREEE (reference sequence). The CDR3 runs to 16 residues. The CDR3 here is CASSSYLLAGGDEQYF. DNA of the CDR3: TGTGCCAGCAGCTCTTATTTGTTAGCGGGGGGGGACGAGCAGTACTTC.

The chain couples TRBV2 to TRBJ1-5, with a weak D call TRBD1 (6 bases). The V and J ends lost 6 bases and 5 bases respectively, with 20 bases between them. The CDR3 contains 16 residues. Germline V gene lookup returns CDR1 SNHLY and CDR2 FYNNEI. As DNA, the CDR3 is TGTGCCAGCAGGCTCCGCCCGGGGGGCACAGATCAGCCCCAGCATTTT. The encoded protein is CASRLRPGGTDQPQHF.

This sequence joins TRBV7-2 and TRBJ2-7; the D gene is possibly TRBD2 (6 bases). The V end lost 1 base, the J end lost 5 bases, and 18 bases lay between the germline ends. The CDR3 is 16 residues long. Per the germline V gene, CDR1 is SGHTA and CDR2 is FQGNSA. DNA of the CDR3: TGTGCCAGCAGCTTAGTCGCAGTCGGGAGATTAAACGAGCAGTACTTC. Translated, it gives CASSLVAVGRLNEQYF.

Remarks on this clone: At one end, the junction sequence differs from germline, possibly due to a read error. The same CDR3 arises from other DNA sequences in this sample as well. The chain uses TRBV29-1 and TRBJ2-7; unclear D gene. Germline V CDR1 and CDR2: SQVTM, ANQGSEA. CDR3 length equals 13 residues. Here the CDR3 DNA reads TGTTTTTTCAAGCAGAAGGCGGCATACGAGCAGTACTTC. As protein: CFFKQKAAYEQYF.

Comments on this clone: Sequence at one end of the junction differs from germline and may be a read error. The V call is TRBV7-9, the J call TRBJ1-2; 8 bases are a match to TRBD1. CDR1 is SEHNR and CDR2 is FQNEAQ in the germline V gene (reference sequence). CDR3 size: 14 residues. The CDR3 sequence is CASRLGTGPSGYTF. Written as DNA, the CDR3 is TGTGCCAGCAGGTTAGGGACAGGCCCTTCTGGCTACACCTTC.

In the case of this clone: The same CDR3 arises from other DNA sequences in this sample as well. The CDR3 DNA is TGTGCCAGTAGTATTGGGGGGAGGGGCAATGAGCAGTTCTTC. Translating it yields CASSIGGRGNEQFF. The rearrangement links TRBV19 to TRBJ2-1; 7 bases fit TRBD2. CDR1 and CDR2 (germline): LNHDA, SQIVND (reference sequence). The length of the CDR3 is 14 residues. Unmatched junction bases numbered 5, after V lost 3 bases and J lost 6 bases. The entire variable domain, with the rest obtained from reference TRBV19 and TRBJ2-1, is as follows: DGGITQSPKYLFRKEGQNVTLSCEQNLNHDAMYWYRQDPGQGLRLIYYSQIVNDFQKGDIAEGYSVSREKKESFPLTVTSAQKNPTAFYLCASSIGGRGNEQFFGPGTRLTVL.

This clone was recorded only once. CDR3 DNA: TGTGCCAGCAGCCTGGCCGGGACAGGCACAGATACGCAGTATTTT. Translation: CASSLAGTGTDTQYF. The J gene is TRBJ2-3, the V gene TRBV7-9; TRBD1 matches 7 bases. The V gene's germline CDR1 is SEHNR and CDR2 FQNEAQ (reference sequence). V lost 5 bases, J lost 1 base, and 6 bases stayed unmatched. The length of the CDR3 is 15 residues.

This chain connects TRBV5-1 to TRBJ1-2, with TRBD1 matching 7 bases. CDR1 is SGHRS, CDR2 YFSETQ, per germline. V trimming: 2 bases; J trimming: 8 bases; junction bases outside the gene matches: 6. This CDR3 contains 13 residues. CDR3 DNA sequence: TGCGCCAGCAGCTTTCAGGGGGAGGACGGCTACACCTTC. Encoded protein: CASSFQGEDGYTF. Full variable domain (missing parts from reference TRBV5-1 and TRBJ1-2): KAGVTQTPRYLIKTRGQQVTLSCSPISGHRSVSWYQQTPGQGLQFLFEYFSETQRNKGNFPGRFSGRQFSNSRSEMNVSTLELGDSALYLCASSFQGEDGYTFGSGTRLTVV.

The chain uses TRBV11-2 and TRBJ1-2; D may be TRBD1 (6 bases). The V end was cut by 4 bases, the J end by 4 bases, with 13 bases between. In germline, CDR1 is SGHAT, CDR2 FQNNGV. The CDR3 is 14 residues long. DNA of the CDR3: TGTGCCAGCAGCTCACAGGGTTTCACCTATGGCTACACCTTC. This translates into CASSSQGFTYGYTF.

The V and J genes are TRBV2 and TRBJ2-5; D possibly corresponds to TRBD1 (5 bases). V was pared by 8 bases and J by 1 base, with 8 bases between. The CDR3 spans 12 residues. Germline values: CDR1 SNHLY, CDR2 FYNNEI. The DNA of the CDR3 is TGTGCCAGCGGGGCAAGCCAAGAGACCCAGTACTTC. Translated, it gives CASGASQETQYF. Filled out from reference TRBV2 and TRBJ2-5, the complete variable domain reads EPEVTQTPSHQVTQMGQEVILRCVPISNHLYFYWYRQILGQKVEFLVSFYNNEISEKSEIFDDQFSVERPDGSNFTLKIRSTKLEDSAMYFCASGASQETQYFGPGTRLLVL.

The chain uses TRBV7-9 and TRBJ2-1; no firm D call. The CDR3 length is 17 residues. Looked up from germline, CDR1 is SEHNR and CDR2 is FQNEAQ (reference sequence). Deletions cut 5 bases from V and 9 bases from J, with 26 bases between. The CDR3 DNA follows: TGTGCCAGCAGCCTGACACGAAATACCCCTCACACTTTTGAGCAGTTCTTC. Translating it yields CASSLTRNTPHTFEQFF.

CDR3 DNA sequence: TGTGCCAGCAGCCCCCGGGCAGGGATTCGGTATAACAATCAGCCCCAGCATTTT. Residues: CASSPRAGIRYNNQPQHF. The chain joins TRBV7-8 to TRBJ1-5, with a weak D call TRBD1 (5 bases). Deletions cut 5 bases from V and 3 bases from J, with 23 bases between. Germline CDR1 is SGHVS and CDR2 is FQNEAQ. There are 18 residues in the CDR3. The full variable domain, completed using reference TRBV7-8 and TRBJ1-5, is GAGVSQSPRYKVAKRGQDVALRCDPISGHVSLFWYQQALGQGPEFLTYFQNEAQLDKSGLPSDRFFAERPEGSVSTLKIQRTQQEDSAVYLCASSPRAGIRYNNQPQHFGDGTRLSIL.

J is TRBJ2-1 and V is TRBV2; D gene ambiguous. CDR3 length: 12 residues. CDR1 SNHLY and CDR2 FYNNEI come from the germline V gene. Between the trimmed V and J ends, which lost 2 bases and 10 bases, there was a span of 9 bases. The CDR3 protein is CASSEPIPEQFF. The CDR3 region has the DNA TGTGCCAGCAGTGAACCTATCCCCGAGCAGTTCTTC.

This clone was seen a few times. The V gene is TRBV5-1, the J gene TRBJ2-7; no firm D call. Germline V gene sequence: CDR1 SGHRS, CDR2 YFSETQ. The CDR3 sequence is 14 residues long. Trimming cost V 2 bases and J 0 bases, with 9 bases left between them. The CDR3 region is CASSFSKSSYEQYF. CDR3 coding DNA: TGCGCCAGCAGCTTTTCTAAGAGCTCCTACGAGCAGTACTTC.

This chain joins TRBV7-2 and TRBJ1-4; unclear D gene. Germline-derived CDR1 and CDR2 are SGHTA and FQGNSA. This CDR3 comprises 15 residues. V gave up 6 bases and J gave up 4 bases, with 15 bases separating them. In nucleotides, the CDR3 is TGTGCCAGCAGGGAGGGTGGCAGAGTTAATGAAAAACTGTTTTTT. Amino acids: CASREGGRVNEKLFF.

The chain is built from TRBV18 and TRBJ2-7; possible D gene TRBD2, 5 bases. In germline, CDR1 is KGHSH, CDR2 LQKENI. Trimming shortened V by 0 bases and J by 1 base, and 19 bases separated the two germline ends. The CDR3 has 18 amino acids. Here the CDR3 reads CASSPPVVPGSPSYEQYF. Here the CDR3 DNA reads TGTGCCAGCTCACCACCCGTCGTTCCGGGATCCCCTTCCTACGAGCAGTACTTC.